This T cell receptor beta chain derives from a study of blood T cell repertoires in COVID-19 (dated by TCRdb to the early 2020s). About the investigation overall: The collaborator samples originated in the United States, Italy and Spain and spanned the acute and convalescent phases of COVID-19. The dataset comprised deeply sampled blood TCRbeta repertoires from subjects exposed to, actively infected with, or recovered from COVID-19. The samples were drawn from the first 160 participants of the ongoing ImmuneRACE study and from 950 to 1,500 subjects provided by 6 global collaborators. The repertoires were made available in a free public database intended to serve as a resource for research on the immune response to SARS-CoV-2. Where available, HLA class I and class II types were taken from metadata supplied by the sample provider and were not determined by assay-based typing. The sample metadata nearly always contained a de-identified subject ID, COVID-19 status, age in years and sex. The material from the prospective study consisted of cDNA or gDNA derived from T cells, B-cell-depleted T cells, or PBMCs. Broad study findings and their caveats: Clinical and demographic metadata were provided uncurated, with the amount varying by source and participant.

TCRbeta CDR3 regions were amplified from genomic DNA using the immunoSEQ Assay, a bias-controlled multiplex PCR. Per the source publication's procedure: The number of nucleated cells in each sample was estimated by amplification of reference gene primers within the assay. To quantify the absolute abundance of each unique TCRbeta CDR3 rearrangement, sequence reads were collapsed and filtered. For each sample, productive Simpson clonality was calculated as the square root of Simpson's diversity index over productive rearrangements. Not all clones reach the TCRdb copy of this immuneACCESS table, which keeps in-frame sequences only. Checked studies attribute under half of the gap to unresolved V genes and leave the rest unexplained. The V and J calls and clone size were taken over from that table, and D and trimming were inferred from the DNA. The sample table holds tens of thousands of clones, of which 80% to 90% were seen once. The ten largest clonotypes hold around 1.3% of the sample.

Worth noting for this clone: Its antigen target is currently unknown. Per-base qualities were not stored, and no clone one base away is much larger.

Collaborating institutions collected whole blood in K2EDTA tubes following their own protocols. Collaborator samples were shipped for TCRbeta analysis as frozen whole blood, isolated PBMCs, or DNA extracted from either sample type. There are 16 amino acids in the CDR3, from cysteine to phenylalanine inclusive. Here the CDR3 DNA is all that survives: 48 bases in frame from base 1. The V and J ends are trimmed by 5 bases and 0 bases, leaving 14 bases between them. CDR1 and CDR2 were assigned from the germline V gene (reference sequence) as LNHDA and SQIVND. Sequenced sample: peripheral blood. The source of this sequence is an elderly woman with acute or convalescent COVID-19. This sequence uses TRBV19 and TRBJ1-3; no D gene is confidently identified. The encoded CDR3 is CASSSYFGSSGNTIYF. The sequenced DNA is TGTGCCAGTAGTTCCTACTTCGGGAGCTCTGGAAACACCATATATTTT.